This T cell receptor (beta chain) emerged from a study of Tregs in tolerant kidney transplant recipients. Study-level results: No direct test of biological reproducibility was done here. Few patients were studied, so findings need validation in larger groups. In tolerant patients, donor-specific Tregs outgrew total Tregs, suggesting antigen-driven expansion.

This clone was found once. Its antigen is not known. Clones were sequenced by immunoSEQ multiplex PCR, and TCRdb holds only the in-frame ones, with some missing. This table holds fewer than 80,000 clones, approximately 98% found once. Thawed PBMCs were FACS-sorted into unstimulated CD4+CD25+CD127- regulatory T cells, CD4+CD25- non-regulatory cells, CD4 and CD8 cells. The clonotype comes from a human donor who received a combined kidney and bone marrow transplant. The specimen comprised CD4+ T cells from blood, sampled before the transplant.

The CDR3 DNA is TGTGCCAGCAGCCATCGATTAGCGCATCGCTCCTACAATGAGCAGTTCTTC. Its protein product is CASSHRLAHRSYNEQFF. V and J are TRBV14 and TRBJ2-1; D possibly corresponds to TRBD2 (5 bases). Germline lookup yields CDR1 SGHDN and CDR2 FVKESK. V gave up 3 bases and J gave up 0 bases, with 15 bases separating them. The CDR3 is 17 residues long. Supplemented by reference TRBV14 and TRBJ2-1, the full variable domain reads EAGVTQFPSHSVIEKGQTVTLRCDPISGHDNLYWYRRVMGKEIKFLLHFVKESKQDESGMPNNRFLAERTGGTYSTLKVQPAELEDSGVYFCASSHRLAHRSYNEQFFGPGTRLTVL.